The 8 T cell receptor beta chains listed next were all sequenced from one sample in a study of T cells in Graves' hyperthyroidism and ophthalmopathy. RNA transcripts gave rise to amplified TCR beta CDR3 regions. The primer set for the first-round RT-PCR of the TCR CDR3 was HTBI. One entry per CDR3 protein results from TCRdb running MiXCR on the multiplex PCR reads. The table includes under 300,000 distinct CDR3 sequences, under 30% detected once. The sequenced sample consisted of blood. The origin of the receptors is a man aged 35-49 years with Graves' hyperthyroidism that later progressed to Graves' ophthalmopathy.

V is TRBV6-2 or TRBV6-3 and J is TRBJ1-5, with D possibly TRBD1 on 5 matching bases. CDR1 is MNHEY, CDR2 SVGEGT, per germline. This CDR3 is built from 14 residues. Trimming removed 8 bases at V and 3 bases at J, with 14 bases between. DNA for the CDR3: TGTGCCAGCTGGGTTGGGGGTATCAATCAGCCCCAGCATTTT. Encoded protein: CASWVGGINQPQHF.

This clonotype was seen ten or more times. V usage is TRBV19 and J usage is TRBJ2-2, with D unresolved. The V end was cut by 3 bases, the J end by 2 bases, with 10 bases between. CDR1 and CDR2 (germline): LNHDA, SQIVND (reference sequence). There are 15 residues in the CDR3. The CDR3 nucleotides read TGTGCCAGTAGTATCGGCAGGATCAACACCGGGGAGCTGTTTTTT. Translating it yields CASSIGRINTGELFF.

The chain recombines TRBV30 with TRBJ2-7; 9 positions match TRBD1. The CDR3 consists of 13 residues. The ends lost 8 bases at V and 1 base at J; junction bases unmatched: 6. From germline, CDR1 is GTSNPN and CDR2 SVGIG (reference sequence). The CDR3 DNA reads TGTGCCAGAAGGGACAGGGAATCCTACGAGCAGTACTTC. Residues: CARRDRESYEQYF. Using reference TRBV30 and TRBJ2-7 for the parts outside the CDR3, the full variable domain is SQTIHQWPATLVQPVGSPLSLECTVEGTSNPNLYWYRQAAGRGLQLLFYSVGIGQISSEVPQNLSASRPQDRQFILSSKKLLLSDSGFYLCARRDRESYEQYFGPGTRLTVT.

CDR3 residues: CASRRTSGTKETQYF. The CDR3 bases are TGTGCCAGCAGGAGGACTAGCGGGACCAAAGAGACCCAGTACTTC. The V call is TRBV6-1, the J call TRBJ2-5, with 12 bases aligning to TRBD2. CDR1 is MNHNS, CDR2 SASEGT, per germline. J lost 3 bases, V lost 6 bases, and 5 bases had no gene match. The CDR3 length is 15 residues.

This clonotype appeared many times. This chain connects TRBV18 to TRBJ1-5, with 7 positions matching TRBD1. The trim removed 2 bases at V and 7 bases at J, leaving 2 bases unmatched. Germline V gene lookup returns CDR1 KGHSH and CDR2 LQKENI. The CDR3 length is 13 residues. CDR3 sequence reads: CASSPARGQPQHF. The CDR3 DNA sequence: TGTGCCAGCTCACCAGCCAGGGGGCAGCCCCAGCATTTT.

This clonotype was observed at least ten times. The genes are TRBV6-5 and TRBJ2-5; TRBD1 might be the D (6 bases). CDR1 MNHEY and CDR2 SVGAGI come from the germline V gene. The CDR3 spans 15 residues. V was pared by 6 bases and J by 2 bases, with 16 bases between. For the CDR3, the DNA is TGTGCCAGCAGCTCAAACAGGGCCGATCAAGAGACCCAGTACTTC. Protein product: CASSSNRADQETQYF.

This clonotype was seen at least ten times. This chain connects TRBV13 to TRBJ2-1; weak D call: TRBD2 (6 bases). Trimming pared 4 bases from V and 2 bases from J, leaving 15 bases between. Germline V gene sequence: CDR1 PRHDT, CDR2 FYEKMQ (reference sequence). This CDR3 has 16 residues. The CDR3 DNA sequence: TGTGCCAGCAGCTCCCGACGGAGGGCCACCTACAATGAGCAGTTCTTC. Amino acids: CASSSRRRATYNEQFF. Filled out from reference TRBV13 and TRBJ2-1, the complete variable domain reads AAGVIQSPRHLIKEKRETATLKCYPIPRHDTVYWYQQGPGQDPQFLISFYEKMQSDKGSIPDRFSAQQFSDYHSELNMSSLELGDSALYFCASSSRRRATYNEQFFGPGTRLTVL.

This clonotype was found a few times. The chain couples TRBV20-1 to TRBJ2-7; D gene unclear. The germline gives CDR1 DFQATT, CDR2 SNEGSKA (reference sequence). V dropped 1 base and J dropped 5 bases, with 9 bases sitting between them. CDR3 length equals 12 residues. The CDR3 sequence is CSARGGSDEQYF. The CDR3 DNA reads TGCAGTGCTAGAGGCGGTTCGGACGAGCAGTACTTC.